Listed below are T cell receptor beta chains from one sample, sequenced in a study of T cells in Graves' hyperthyroidism and ophthalmopathy. From the multiplex PCR reads, TCRdb called clonotypes with MiXCR, one entry per CDR3 protein. The sample consists of roughly 500,000 distinct CDR3 sequences, about 24% of them appearing once. Source material: blood. These receptors all stem from a woman between 25 and 40 years old with Graves' ophthalmopathy. The CDR3 runs from the conserved cysteine through the conserved F or W. D genes are given only for firm matches. Clone size is not always given. Where it is, it says once, few, many or a class for expanded clones.

cdr3_aa,cdr3_nt,d_call,clone_size,v_call,j_call
CASGLVQEGEDTGELFF,TGTGCTAGTGGTTTGGTACAAGAGGGGGAGGACACCGGGGAGCTGTTTTTT,.,many,TRBV12-5,TRBJ2-2
CASSLSFWRVGQGAVRQETQYF,TGTGCCAGCAGTTTATCCTTCTGGCGGGTCGGACAGGGGGCGGTCCGCCAAGAGACCCAGTACTTC,TRBD1,few,TRBV28,TRBJ2-5
CASSQLPPGTGVGVSGNTIYF,TGCGCCAGCAGCCAATTACCACCCGGGACAGGTGTAGGTGTCTCTGGAAACACCATATATTTT,TRBD1,few,TRBV4-1,TRBJ1-3
CSVGTPRDGNTEAFF,TGCAGCGTCGGAACTCCCCGGGACGGTAACACTGAAGCTTTCTTT,.,many,TRBV29-1,TRBJ1-1
CASSPAETGKETQYF,TGTGCCAGCAGTCCGGCAGAGACAGGGAAAGAGACCCAGTACTTC,TRBD1,.,TRBV12-3/TRBV12-4,TRBJ2-5
CASSLEAMGYGYTF,TGTGCCAGCAGTTTAGAGGCGATGGGCTATGGCTACACCTTC,.,many,TRBV12-3/TRBV12-4,TRBJ1-2
CATGHQNTEAFF,TGTGCCACGGGACACCAGAACACTGAAGCTTTCTTT,.,.,TRBV2,TRBJ1-1
CASSPGRRGAHQPQHF,TGTGCCAGCAGCCCCGGGAGGAGGGGCGCCCATCAGCCCCAGCATTTT,.,many,TRBV7-8,TRBJ1-5
CASSWGQGAGETQYF,TGTGCCAGCAGTTGGGGACAGGGGGCCGGGGAGACCCAGTACTTC,TRBD1,few,TRBV6-5,TRBJ2-5
CSARAHGQGEDGYTF,TGCAGTGCTAGAGCACACGGACAGGGGGAGGACGGCTACACCTTC,TRBD1,.,TRBV20-1,TRBJ1-2
CATSKLQGPGANVLTF,TGTGCCACCAGCAAGCTACAGGGGCCCGGGGCCAACGTCCTGACTTTC,TRBD1,many,TRBV15,TRBJ2-6
CRGTTGSGTEAFF,TGCCGGGGGACGACAGGGTCGGGCACTGAAGCTTTCTTT,TRBD1,many,TRBV20-1,TRBJ1-1
CAWIHRDGYTF,TGTGCCTGGATTCACAGGGATGGCTACACCTTC,.,.,TRBV30,TRBJ1-2
CASSPIGTRYGYTF,TGTGCCAGCAGTCCTATCGGGACAAGATATGGCTACACCTTC,.,many,TRBV6-1,TRBJ1-2